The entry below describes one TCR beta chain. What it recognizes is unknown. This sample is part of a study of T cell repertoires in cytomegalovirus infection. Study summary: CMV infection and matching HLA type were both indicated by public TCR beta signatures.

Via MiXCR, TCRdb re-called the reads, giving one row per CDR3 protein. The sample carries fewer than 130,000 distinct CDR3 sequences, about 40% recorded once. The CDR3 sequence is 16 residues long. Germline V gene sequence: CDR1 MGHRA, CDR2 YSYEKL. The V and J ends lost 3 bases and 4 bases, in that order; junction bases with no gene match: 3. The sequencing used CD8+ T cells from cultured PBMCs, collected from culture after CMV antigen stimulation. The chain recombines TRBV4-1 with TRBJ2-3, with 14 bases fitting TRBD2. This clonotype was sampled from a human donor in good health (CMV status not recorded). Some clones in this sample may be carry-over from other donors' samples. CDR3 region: CASSQTSGGAADTQYF. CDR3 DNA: TGCGCCAGCAGCCAGACTAGCGGGGGGGCCGCAGATACGCAGTATTTT.